This T cell receptor beta chain came from a study of graft-versus-host responses after intestinal transplantation. Study-level background: Those transplanted obtained multivisceral, liver-intestinal, or isolated intestinal grafts. All recipients were given anti-thymocyte globulin induction, and tacrolimus and steroids were then administered for around three years.

Germline V CDR1 and CDR2: SNHLY, FYNNEI. This CDR3 spans 14 amino acids. V lost 8 bases and J lost 1, with 14 bases in between. Data came from immunoSEQ multiplex PCR; TCRdb stores just in-frame clones and leaves some out. Of 25,000 or so clones detected, around nine tenths appear once; the ten largest clones hold roughly 2%. V gene TRBV2 combines with J gene TRBJ1-1, with TRBD1 as a possible D gene (5 bases). The clonotype comes from a human patient who received an intestinal transplant, so some T cells may come from the graft donor. The source was PBMCs, collected almost 40 days after intestinal transplant. The CDR3 reads CASGGTLENTEAFF. The CDR3 coding sequence is TGTGCCAGCGGAGGGACCCTAGAGAACACTGAAGCTTTCTTT.